Presented here are 3 T cell receptor beta chains from one specimen sequenced in a study of Ad26.COV2.S vaccination and SARS-CoV-2 variants. Sequencing was performed with immunoSEQ multiplex PCR; in TCRdb, only in-frame clones are kept and a portion is missing. The sample includes about 350,000 clones, around 88% seen only once; the top ten take roughly a tenth. Indicated treatment: some 20 received Ad26.COV2.S at low or high dose, single or two shots; roughly 5 received placebo; per-sample allocation not given. Sample collection was performed on day 63 after the first vaccine or placebo injection. The input for sequencing was peripheral blood, taken in a trial of Ad26.COV2.S vaccine versus placebo. These receptor sequences come from a person aged 18-65 years who received the Ad26.COV2.S COVID-19 vaccine or a placebo.

CDR3 sequence (DNA): TGTGCCAGCAGCTTAGCAACGGGGGGGCTTGGAACGCAGTATTTT. It is translated as CASSLATGGLGTQYF. The chain joins TRBV11-2 to TRBJ2-3; 8 bases fit TRBD2. This CDR3 has 15 residues. CDR1 and CDR2 from the germline V gene are SGHAT and FQNNGV. The junction had 9 bases not matched to a gene; V was cut back by 1 base and J by 9 bases.

The chain combines TRBV5-6 with TRBJ2-7; D ambiguous. V shed 4 bases and J shed 3 bases, with 14 bases lying between them. Germline V CDR1 and CDR2: SGHDT, YYEEEE. CDR3 length: 14 amino acids. CDR3 region: CASSRPSRFYEQYF. The CDR3 DNA reads TGTGCCAGCAGCCGGCCGTCGCGATTCTACGAGCAGTACTTC.

V and J are TRBV10-3 and TRBJ2-3, with D possibly matching TRBD1 (5 bases). This CDR3 region has 13 residues. In germline, CDR1 is ENHRY, CDR2 SYGVKD. Trimming took off 6 bases at V and 0 bases at J, with 7 bases between the two ends. The CDR3, as DNA: TGTGCCATCAGGGACATTAGCACAGATACGCAGTATTTT. Translating it yields CAIRDISTDTQYF.